This T cell receptor beta chain was profiled in a study of regulatory T cells in long-lasting Graves disease (dated by TCRdb to the early 2020s). Regarding the complete study: Persistent Graves' disease was defined as antithyroid drug treatment for over 5 years with persistently positive TSH receptor autoantibodies. The study took place in China and was registered as a clinical trial. In the clinical cohort, patients with persistent Graves' disease had used antithyroid drugs for an average of approximately eleven years. Patients with persistent Graves' disease were compared with patients with newly diagnosed Graves' disease using TCR sequencing and RNA sequencing of peripheral blood. A total of approximately 35 samples underwent TCR sequencing: about 13 from persistent and roughly 20 from newly diagnosed Graves' disease patients.

Findings and caveats that apply to the study as a whole: The study examined only peripheral blood because the primary lesion, thyroid tissue, could not be accessed. The authors noted that the small sample size was a limitation that may lower accuracy. Compared with newly diagnosed patients, patients with persistent Graves' disease had lower TCR Shannon entropy and fewer highly expanded clones, which suggests clonal expansion. Preferential use of TRBV28, TRBJ1-2 and TRBJ2-5 was observed in persistent disease, whereas TRBV20-1 and TRBJ2-1 were favored in newly diagnosed disease. Sequencing and analysis were limited to the TCR beta chain. A larger number of public clonotypes was shared among persistent patients (more than 2,500) than among newly diagnosed patients (over 850).

As for this clonotype: Its antigen is still unknown. Per-nucleotide qualities are absent, and no much larger clonotype sits a single base away.

The CDR3 runs 13 amino acids, cysteine and phenylalanine included. Only the CDR3 part of the read is kept: 39 bases, read in frame from the first base. CDR1 and CDR2 were assigned from the germline V gene (reference sequence) as DFQATT and SNEGSKA. Cut back by 2 bases and 2 bases, the V and J ends lie 7 bases apart. The library relied on multiplex PCR. Sequenced on an Illumina HiSeq 4000. iRepertoire HTBI primers and Arm-PCR amplification of CDR3 regions were used to construct TCR beta libraries. PCR products were gel purified before sequencing. The authors' analysis ran thus. Gene usage analysis of CDR3 amino acid clonotypes used the 55 to 65 TRBV and 14 to 15 TRBJ segments found across samples. COPE and FqMerger were used to merge the filtered high-quality paired reads into contigs. BLAST was used to align contigs to IMGT TRBV, TRBD and TRBJ reference genes, with CDR3 defined following IMGT. Any clonotype with a frequency above 0.1% was classified as a highly expanded clone. Shannon entropy served as the measure of repertoire diversity, while the Gini coefficient captured V-J evenness. Clonotypes shared by more than one individual were considered public. TCRdb ran its own pipeline on the public reads, namely fastp trimming at Q25 and MiXCR clone calling, and kept in-frame beta chains. Duplicate CDR3 protein sequences are folded into a single record with the most common DNA and genes. Clone size and V and J calls follow TCRdb, not the original study. Across this sample there are fewer than 450,000 distinct CDR3 sequences, with around 21% seen only once. The ten largest clones add up to less than 25% of the sample.

This specimen's time point label, interpreted: persistent/refractory GD, antithyroid drugs over 5 years with positive TRAb. For both TCR sequencing and RNA sequencing, RNA was extracted from PBMCs in TRIzol. Graves' disease was diagnosed according to American Thyroid Association guidelines. Patients were recruited from an endocrinology department in Xi'an, China. From each patient, about 9 milliliters of peripheral blood was collected into an EDTA anticoagulant tube. Ficoll Paque Plus density gradient separation was used to isolate PBMCs, and no further T cell sorting was done. RNA quality was checked with an Agilent 2100 Bioanalyzer and agarose gel, and concentration with a NanoDrop 2000.

The sequences come from peripheral blood mononuclear cells (PBMCs), collected when the disease was refractory, from a patient treated with antithyroid drugs. The origin of this receptor is a female donor with Graves disease. The chain is encoded by TRBV20-1 joined to TRBJ1-3, with the D gene not clear enough to name. The CDR3 reads CSARNLAGNTIYF. The sequenced DNA is TGCAGTGCTAGAAACCTAGCTGGAAACACCATATATTTT.